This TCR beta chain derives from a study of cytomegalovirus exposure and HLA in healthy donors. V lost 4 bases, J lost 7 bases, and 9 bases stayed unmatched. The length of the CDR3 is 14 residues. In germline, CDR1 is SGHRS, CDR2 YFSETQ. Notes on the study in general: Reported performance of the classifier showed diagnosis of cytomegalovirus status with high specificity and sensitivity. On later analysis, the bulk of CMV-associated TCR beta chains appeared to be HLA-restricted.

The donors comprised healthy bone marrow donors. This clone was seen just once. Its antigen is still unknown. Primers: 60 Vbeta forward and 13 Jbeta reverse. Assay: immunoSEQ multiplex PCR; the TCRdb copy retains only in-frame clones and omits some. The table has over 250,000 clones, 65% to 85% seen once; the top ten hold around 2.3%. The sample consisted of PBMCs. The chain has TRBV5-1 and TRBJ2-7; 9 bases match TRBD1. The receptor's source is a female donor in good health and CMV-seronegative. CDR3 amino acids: CASSQGQGGGEQYF. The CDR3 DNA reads TGCGCCAGCAGCCAGGGACAGGGCGGTGGGGAGCAGTACTTC. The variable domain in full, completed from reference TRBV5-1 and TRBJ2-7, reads KAGVTQTPRYLIKTRGQQVTLSCSPISGHRSVSWYQQTPGQGLQFLFEYFSETQRNKGNFPGRFSGRQFSNSRSEMNVSTLELGDSALYLCASSQGQGGGEQYFGPGTRLTVT.